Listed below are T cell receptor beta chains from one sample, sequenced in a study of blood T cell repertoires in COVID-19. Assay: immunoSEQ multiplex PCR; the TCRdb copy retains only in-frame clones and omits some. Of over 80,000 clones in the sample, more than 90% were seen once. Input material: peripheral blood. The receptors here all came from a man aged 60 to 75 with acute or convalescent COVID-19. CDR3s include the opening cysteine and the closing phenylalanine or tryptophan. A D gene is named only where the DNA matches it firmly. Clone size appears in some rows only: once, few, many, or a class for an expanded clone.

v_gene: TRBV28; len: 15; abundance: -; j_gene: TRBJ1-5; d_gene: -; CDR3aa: CASSLRGGTGQPQHF; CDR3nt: TGTGCCAGCAGTTTGAGAGGGGGTACGGGTCAGCCCCAGCATTTT
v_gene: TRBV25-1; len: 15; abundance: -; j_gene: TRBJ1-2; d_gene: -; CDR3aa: CASAGGGTLYYGYTF; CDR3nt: TGTGCCAGCGCGGGGGGGGGAACCCTCTACTATGGCTACACCTTC
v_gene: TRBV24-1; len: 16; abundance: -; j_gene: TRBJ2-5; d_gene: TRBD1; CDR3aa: CATSDRGTGTKETQYF; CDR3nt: TGTGCCACCAGTGATCGCGGGACAGGGACTAAAGAGACCCAGTACTTC
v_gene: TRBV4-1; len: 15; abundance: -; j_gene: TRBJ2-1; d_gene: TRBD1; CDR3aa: CASSQYRDRVNEQFF; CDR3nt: TGCGCCAGCAGCCAGTACCGGGACAGGGTGAATGAGCAGTTCTTC
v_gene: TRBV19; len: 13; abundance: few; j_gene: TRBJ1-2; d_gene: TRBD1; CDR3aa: CASSPGTVYGYTF; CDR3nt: TGTGCCAGTTCTCCAGGGACAGTCTATGGCTACACCTTC
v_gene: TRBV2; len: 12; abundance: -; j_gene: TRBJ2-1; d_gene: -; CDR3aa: CASSLALNEQFF; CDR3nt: TGTGCCAGCAGTCTGGCCCTCAATGAGCAGTTCTTC
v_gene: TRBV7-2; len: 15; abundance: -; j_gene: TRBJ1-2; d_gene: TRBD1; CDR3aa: CASSLGQGAMNGYTF; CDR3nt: TGTGCCAGCAGCTTGGGACAGGGGGCGATGAATGGCTACACCTTC
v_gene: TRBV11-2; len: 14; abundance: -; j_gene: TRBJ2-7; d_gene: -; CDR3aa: CASSLGLDVYEQYF; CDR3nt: TGTGCCAGCAGCTTAGGACTCGACGTCTACGAGCAGTACTTC
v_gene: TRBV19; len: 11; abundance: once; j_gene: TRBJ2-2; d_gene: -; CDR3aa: CASRSTGELFF; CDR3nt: TGTGCCAGTAGGTCTACCGGGGAGCTGTTTTTT
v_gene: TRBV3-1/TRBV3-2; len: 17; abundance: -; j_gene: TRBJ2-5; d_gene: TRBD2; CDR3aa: CASSQWSGGDLGKTQYF; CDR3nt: TGTGCCAGCAGCCAATGGAGCGGGGGGGACCTTGGGAAGACCCAGTACTTC
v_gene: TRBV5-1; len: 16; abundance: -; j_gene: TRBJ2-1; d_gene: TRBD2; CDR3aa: CASSVPSGRAYNEQFF; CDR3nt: TGCGCCAGCAGCGTACCTAGCGGGAGGGCCTACAATGAGCAGTTCTTC
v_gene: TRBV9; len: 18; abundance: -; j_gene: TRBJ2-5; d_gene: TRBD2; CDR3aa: CASSVGSGRVGGQETQYF; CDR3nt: TGTGCCAGCAGCGTAGGTAGCGGGAGGGTCGGAGGCCAAGAGACCCAGTACTTC
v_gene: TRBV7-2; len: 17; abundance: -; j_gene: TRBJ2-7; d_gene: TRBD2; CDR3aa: CASSSTSTSGLPYEQYF; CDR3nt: TGTGCCAGCAGCTCAACATCGACTAGCGGGCTTCCCTACGAGCAGTACTTC
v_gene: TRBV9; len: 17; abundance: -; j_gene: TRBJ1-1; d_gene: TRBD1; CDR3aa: CASSVEWQGGIITEAFF; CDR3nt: TGTGCCAGCAGCGTAGAATGGCAGGGGGGAATTATCACTGAAGCTTTCTTT
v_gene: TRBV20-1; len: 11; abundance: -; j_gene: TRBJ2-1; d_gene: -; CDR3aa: CSGLALNEQFF; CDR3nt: TGCAGTGGGCTAGCTTTAAATGAGCAGTTCTTC
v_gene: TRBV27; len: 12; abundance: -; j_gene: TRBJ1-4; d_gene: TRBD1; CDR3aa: CASRTGGTELFF; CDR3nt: TGTGCCAGCAGGACAGGGGGTACCGAACTGTTTTTT
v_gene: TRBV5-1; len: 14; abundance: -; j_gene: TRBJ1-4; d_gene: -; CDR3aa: CASSLNGVPEKLFF; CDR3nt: TGCGCCAGCAGCTTGAACGGGGTTCCTGAAAAACTGTTTTTT
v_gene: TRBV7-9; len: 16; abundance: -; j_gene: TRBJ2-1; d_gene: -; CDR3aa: CASSLVLGNSYNEQFF; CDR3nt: TGTGCCAGCAGCTTAGTTTTGGGCAACTCCTACAATGAGCAGTTCTTC
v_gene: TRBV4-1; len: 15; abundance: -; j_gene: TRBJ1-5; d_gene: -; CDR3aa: CASSQVPGAYQPQHF; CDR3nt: TGCGCCAGCAGCCAAGTTCCAGGGGCCTATCAGCCCCAGCATTTT
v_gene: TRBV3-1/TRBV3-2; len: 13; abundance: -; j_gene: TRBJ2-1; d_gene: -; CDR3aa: CASSQVVGGEQFF; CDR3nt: TGTGCCAGCAGCCAAGTAGTCGGAGGTGAGCAGTTCTTC